What follows are 14 T cell receptor beta chains derived from one specimen sequenced in a study of T cell clonotyping in hematopoietic cell transplantation. Sequenced by immunoSEQ multiplex PCR; TCRdb stores in-frame clones only, minus some. The sample shows about 16,000 clones, about 57% of them seen only once. The sequencing here drew on PBMCs, taken 30 days after allogeneic stem cell transplant. These receptors all come from a male patient aged 50 or older who had an allogeneic stem cell transplant from an unrelated donor, so T cells may come from the graft donor. Some clones in this sample may be carry-over from other donors' samples.

The V and J genes are TRBV7-3 and TRBJ1-1, with unresolved D. Germline CDR1 SGHTA, CDR2 FQGTGA. V was trimmed by 2 bases and J by 5 bases, leaving 12 bases between them. This CDR3 comprises 14 residues. The CDR3 is CASSLLPGTTEAFF. CDR3 coding DNA: TGTGCCAGCAGCTTACTTCCGGGAACGACTGAAGCTTTCTTT.

The chain joins TRBV5-4 to TRBJ2-1; a possible D gene is TRBD1 (5 bases). The V gene lost 0 bases and the J gene lost 0 bases, with 10 bases spanning the gap. Germline values: CDR1 SGHNT, CDR2 YYREEE (reference sequence). This CDR3 is 16 amino acids long. The CDR3 nucleotides read TGTGCCAGCAGCTTGGGGGGCCATAGCTCCTACAATGAGCAGTTCTTC. This translates into CASSLGGHSSYNEQFF.

This chain joins TRBV5-4 and TRBJ2-7; 8 bases match TRBD2. The CDR3 has 13 amino acids. V shed 3 bases and J 2 bases; nucleotides not matched to a gene: 1. Looked up from germline, CDR1 is SGHNT and CDR2 is YYREEE (reference sequence). The CDR3 DNA is TGTGCCAGCAGCTCGGGACTAGCCTACGAGCAGTACTTC. This sequence encodes CASSSGLAYEQYF.

This chain connects TRBV6-5 to TRBJ2-3; possibly TRBD1 for D (5 bases). Germline loops: CDR1 MNHEY, CDR2 SVGAGI. V was cut by 0 bases and J by 1 base, with 5 bases left in between. This CDR3 region has 14 residues. CDR3 sequence reads: CASSYSGGTDTQYF. Here the CDR3 DNA reads TGTGCCAGCAGTTACTCAGGGGGCACAGATACGCAGTATTTT.

This sequence joins TRBV7-2 and TRBJ2-3; 10 bases are a match to TRBD2. Germline loops: CDR1 SGHTA, CDR2 FQGNSA. Trimming at V came to 5 bases and at J to 3 bases, leaving 5 bases not matched to a gene. This CDR3 is 15 amino acids long. The chain's CDR3 is CASSPGLAFTDTQYF. In nucleotides, the CDR3 is TGTGCCAGCAGCCCGGGACTAGCGTTTACAGATACGCAGTATTTT.

J is TRBJ2-1 and V is TRBV6-6; 10 bases match TRBD2. This CDR3 has 15 amino acids. CDR1 MNHNY and CDR2 SVGAGI come from the germline V gene (reference sequence). The V and J ends lost 5 bases and 1 base, in that order; junction bases with no gene match: 2. The CDR3 DNA reads as TGTGCCAGCAGTCCACTAGCGGGGTCCTACAATGAGCAGTTCTTC. This sequence encodes CASSPLAGSYNEQFF.

Only a few counts were recorded for this clone. With a much larger clone just one base away, this may be a read error. The same CDR3 is also encoded by other DNA sequences in this sample. V is TRBV7-3 and J is TRBJ1-2; the match to TRBD1 covers 7 bases. This CDR3 has 17 residues. CDR1 and CDR2 from the germline V gene are SGHTA and FQGTGA. The CDR3 DNA sequence: TGTGCTAGCAGCCCAACCGACAGGGCGGCAGGGATCTATGGCTACACCTTC. Its translation is CASSPTDRAAGIYGYTF.

This chain connects TRBV2 to TRBJ2-7; 7 positions match TRBD2. This CDR3 contains 13 residues. Germline CDR1 reads SNHLY; CDR2 reads FYNNEI. V lost 6 bases to trimming and J lost 6 bases; unmatched junction nucleotides: 8. The CDR3 region has the DNA TGTGCCAGCAGAGCCCAGCGGGATGCCGAGCAGTACTTC. This codes for CASRAQRDAEQYF. Using reference TRBV2 and TRBJ2-7 for the parts outside the CDR3, the full variable domain is EPEVTQTPSHQVTQMGQEVILRCVPISNHLYFYWYRQILGQKVEFLVSFYNNEISEKSEIFDDQFSVERPDGSNFTLKIRSTKLEDSAMYFCASRAQRDAEQYFGPGTRLTVT.

This clone was seen once. The chain joins TRBV10-3 to TRBJ2-5, with D perhaps being TRBD1 or TRBD2 (6 bases each). The germline V and J ends were trimmed by 7 bases and 4 bases, with 13 bases remaining between them. Germline CDR1 is ENHRY and CDR2 is SYGVKD. This CDR3 has 13 amino acids. CDR3: CAIKEQGGETQYF. CDR3 nucleotide sequence: TGTGCCATCAAGGAACAGGGAGGAGAGACCCAGTACTTC.

The chain couples TRBV30 to TRBJ1-2; perhaps TRBD1 as D (5 bases). This CDR3 has 11 residues. Germline V lookup: CDR1 GTSNPN, CDR2 SVGIG (reference sequence). V was clipped by 0 bases and J by 8 bases, with 7 bases between them. The CDR3 bases are TGTGCCTGGAGTGTCGGGGACGGCTACACCTTC. It codes for CAWSVGDGYTF.

The chain couples TRBV2 to TRBJ1-1, with TRBD1 identical over 8 bases. Germline CDR1 reads SNHLY; CDR2 reads FYNNEI. V was clipped by 2 bases and J by 5 bases; unmatched bases: 4. The length of the CDR3 is 14 residues. DNA for the CDR3: TGTGCCAGCAGTGAAAGGACAGGGCGGACTGAAGCTTTCTTT. Translation gives CASSERTGRTEAFF.

This clone was observed a handful of times. This CDR3 reads CASSPMGQVRGDEQFF. DNA for the CDR3: TGTGCCAGCAGCCCTATGGGCCAGGTCCGAGGGGATGAGCAGTTCTTC. This chain joins TRBV7-3 and TRBJ2-1, with D perhaps TRBD1 or TRBD2 (5 bases each). Germline assignment: CDR1 SGHTA and CDR2 FQGTGA. V lost 5 bases to trimming and J lost 8 bases, with 22 bases between them. This CDR3 is built from 16 residues.

In nucleotides, the CDR3 is TGTGCCTGGAGTACCCGGGCCACAGTTGGCTACACCTTC. Amino acid sequence: CAWSTRATVGYTF. The V and J genes are TRBV30 and TRBJ1-2, with unresolved D. The CDR3 contains 13 residues. The V end lost 2 bases, the J end lost 7 bases, and 14 bases lay between the germline ends. Germline values: CDR1 GTSNPN, CDR2 SVGIG (reference sequence). Combining the CDR3 with reference TRBV30 and TRBJ1-2 gives the whole variable domain SQTIHQWPATLVQPVGSPLSLECTVEGTSNPNLYWYRQAAGRGLQLLFYSVGIGQISSEVPQNLSASRPQDRQFILSSKKLLLSDSGFYLCAWSTRATVGYTFGSGTRLTVV.

The chain carries TRBV28 and TRBJ2-3; D possibly uses TRBD1 or TRBD2 (5 bases each). This CDR3 spans 14 amino acids. V dropped 7 bases and J dropped 2 bases, with 13 bases sitting between them. The V gene's germline CDR1 is MDHEN and CDR2 SYDVKM. The CDR3 DNA sequence: TGTGCCAGCACCGCGCCCGGGGCCACAGATACGCAGTATTTT. This codes for CASTAPGATDTQYF.